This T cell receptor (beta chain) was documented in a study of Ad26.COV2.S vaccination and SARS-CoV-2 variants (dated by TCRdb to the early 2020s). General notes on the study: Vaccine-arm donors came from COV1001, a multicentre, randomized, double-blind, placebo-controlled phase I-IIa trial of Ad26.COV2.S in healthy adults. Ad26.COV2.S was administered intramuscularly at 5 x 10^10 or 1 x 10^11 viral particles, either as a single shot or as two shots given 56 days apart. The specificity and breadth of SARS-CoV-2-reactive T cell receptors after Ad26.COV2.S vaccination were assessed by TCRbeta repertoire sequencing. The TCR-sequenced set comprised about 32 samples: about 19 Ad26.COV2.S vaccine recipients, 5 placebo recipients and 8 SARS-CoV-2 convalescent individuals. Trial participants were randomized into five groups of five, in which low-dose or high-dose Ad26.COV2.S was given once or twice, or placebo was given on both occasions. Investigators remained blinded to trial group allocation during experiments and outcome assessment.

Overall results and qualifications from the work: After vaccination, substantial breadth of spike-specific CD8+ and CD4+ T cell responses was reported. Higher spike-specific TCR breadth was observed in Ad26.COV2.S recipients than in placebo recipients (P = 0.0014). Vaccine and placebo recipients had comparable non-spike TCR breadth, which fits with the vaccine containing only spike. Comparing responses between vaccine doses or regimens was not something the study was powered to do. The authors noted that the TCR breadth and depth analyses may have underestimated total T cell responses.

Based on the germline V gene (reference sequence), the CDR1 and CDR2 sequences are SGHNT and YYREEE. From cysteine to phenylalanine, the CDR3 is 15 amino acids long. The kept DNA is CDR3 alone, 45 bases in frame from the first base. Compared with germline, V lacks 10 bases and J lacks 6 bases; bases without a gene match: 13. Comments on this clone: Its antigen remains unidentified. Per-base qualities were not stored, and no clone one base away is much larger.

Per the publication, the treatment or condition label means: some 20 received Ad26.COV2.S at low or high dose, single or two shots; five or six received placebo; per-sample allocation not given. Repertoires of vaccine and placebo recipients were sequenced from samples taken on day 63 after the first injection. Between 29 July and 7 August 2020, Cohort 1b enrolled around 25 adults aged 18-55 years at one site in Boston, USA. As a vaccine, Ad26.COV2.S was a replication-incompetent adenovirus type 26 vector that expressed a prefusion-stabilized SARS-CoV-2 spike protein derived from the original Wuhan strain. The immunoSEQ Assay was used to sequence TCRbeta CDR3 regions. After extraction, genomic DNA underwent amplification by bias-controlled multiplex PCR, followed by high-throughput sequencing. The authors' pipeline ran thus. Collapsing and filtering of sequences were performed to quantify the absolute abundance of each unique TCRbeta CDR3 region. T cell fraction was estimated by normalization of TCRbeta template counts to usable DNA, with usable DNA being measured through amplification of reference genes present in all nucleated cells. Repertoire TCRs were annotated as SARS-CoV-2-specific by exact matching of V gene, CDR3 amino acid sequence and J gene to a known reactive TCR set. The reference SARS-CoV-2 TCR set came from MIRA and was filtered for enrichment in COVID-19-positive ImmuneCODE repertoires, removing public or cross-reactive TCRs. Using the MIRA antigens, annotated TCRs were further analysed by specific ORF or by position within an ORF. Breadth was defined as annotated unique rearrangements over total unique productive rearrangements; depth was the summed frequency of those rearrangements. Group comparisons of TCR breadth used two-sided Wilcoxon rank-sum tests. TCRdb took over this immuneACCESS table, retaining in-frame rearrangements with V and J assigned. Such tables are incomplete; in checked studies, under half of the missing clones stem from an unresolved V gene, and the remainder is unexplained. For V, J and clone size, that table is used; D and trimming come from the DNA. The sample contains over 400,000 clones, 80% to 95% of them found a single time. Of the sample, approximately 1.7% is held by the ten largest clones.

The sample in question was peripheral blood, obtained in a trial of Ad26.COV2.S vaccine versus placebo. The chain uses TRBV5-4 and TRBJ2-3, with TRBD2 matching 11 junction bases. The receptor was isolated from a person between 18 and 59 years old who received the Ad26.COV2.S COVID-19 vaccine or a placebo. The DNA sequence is TGTGCCGTCAGCGGTGCTAGCGGGGGGTGGGATACGCAGTATTTT. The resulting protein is CAVSGASGGWDTQYF.